A single sample is the source of the 13 T cell receptor beta chains below, sequenced in a study of tumor-infiltrating lymphocytes in primary liver carcinoma. The template, roughly 0.45 ug total RNA, yielded TCR beta cDNA made with a constant-region primer. ARM-PCR was slightly modified, and three nested multiplex PCR rounds with it gave rise to the TCR beta libraries. A C-beta reverse primer and TRBV1-TRBV30 forward primers served in each of the first two PCR rounds, at 9 to 10 cycles apiece. TCRdb redid the calling of the multiplex PCR reads with MiXCR, one entry per CDR3 protein. This sample has a few hundred thousand distinct CDR3 sequences, with approximately 58% found just once. Unsorted whole blood yielded the blood RNA, and germline DNA was also extracted. Sequencing input: peripheral blood. These receptors were obtained from a woman in her 30s with primary liver carcinoma and hepatitis B virus infection.

The rearrangement links TRBV5-5 to TRBJ1-1; D gene unclear. The CDR3 totals 14 residues. With 3 bases removed from V and 9 bases from J, the gap between germline ends came to 18 bases. From germline, CDR1 is SGHKS and CDR2 YYEKEE (reference sequence). The CDR3 is CASSSTTDLGKAFF. The CDR3 DNA is TGTGCCAGCAGCTCAACGACGGATCTTGGGAAAGCTTTCTTT.

This clonotype came up a few times. V is TRBV7-9 and J is TRBJ2-5; 10 nucleotides match TRBD1. The CDR3 covers 14 residues. J was trimmed by 3 bases and V by 5 bases; bases with no gene match: 3. Germline V gene sequence: CDR1 SEHNR, CDR2 FQNEAQ (reference sequence). This CDR3 is CASSPGTGEETQYF. CDR3 DNA sequence: TGTGCCAGCAGCCCCGGGACAGGGGAAGAGACCCAGTACTTC.

This clonotype was detected once. This sequence joins TRBV11-2 and TRBJ2-1; 7 bases are shared with TRBD2. The CDR3 is 16 residues long. V was pared by 6 bases and J by 3 bases, with 11 bases of the junction left unmatched. The germline CDR1 and CDR2 sequences are SGHAT and FQNNGV. In nucleotides, the CDR3 is TGTGCCAGCAGAACTAGCGCCGACCCAAACTACAATGAGCAGTTCTTC. It codes for CASRTSADPNYNEQFF.

In regard to this clonotype: Possible read error: a much larger clone is one base away. The V call is TRBV5-5, the J call TRBJ2-2; the D gene is possibly TRBD1 (6 bases). Trimming stripped 1 base from V and 6 bases from J, with 19 bases between. The CDR3 is 17 amino acids. Germline CDR1 is SGHKS and CDR2 is YYEKEE (reference sequence). DNA for the CDR3: TGTGCCAGCAGCTTGCAAGTAGCCTGGGGGCGGGCCGGGGAGCTGTTTTTT. This sequence encodes CASSLQVAWGRAGELFF.

The chain employs TRBV5-6 and TRBJ2-7; 7 bases fit TRBD1. V lost 5 bases, J lost 4 bases, and 9 bases stayed unmatched. The CDR3 is 14 residues long. Germline V gene lookup returns CDR1 SGHDT and CDR2 YYEEEE. The CDR3 here is CASRRTGQRYEQYF. In nucleotides, the CDR3 is TGTGCCAGCAGACGGACGGGACAGAGATACGAGCAGTACTTC.

This clonotype has only a few counts. The V and J genes are TRBV6-6 and TRBJ1-5; the D is unclear. This CDR3 contains 15 residues. Germline CDR1 MNHNY, CDR2 SVGAGI (reference sequence). Deletions cut 0 bases from V and 5 bases from J, with 11 bases between. CDR3 nucleotides: TGTGCCAGCAGTTACTCGAGTCAAAGGGATCAGCCCCAGCATTTT. It specifies CASSYSSQRDQPQHF.

This clonotype has just a few counts. V and J are TRBV7-9 and TRBJ2-1; no clear D. The CDR3 has 15 amino acids. Germline CDR1 and CDR2: SEHNR and FQNEAQ (reference sequence). Trimming stripped 5 bases from V and 7 bases from J, with 18 bases between. The DNA of the CDR3 is TGTGCCAGCAGCCCCCCGGGCGGAACTCTGAATGAGCAGTTCTTC. It encodes CASSPPGGTLNEQFF.

The chain has TRBV11-2 and TRBJ2-7; 15 positions match TRBD2. CDR1 and CDR2 (germline): SGHAT, FQNNGV. J gave up 4 bases and V 2 bases, and 9 bases lay outside the gene matches. The CDR3 spans 18 residues. CDR3 in DNA: TGTGCCAGCAGCTTATCCGTTGGACTAGCGGGAGGGGGGTACGAGCAGTACTTC. Translating gives CASSLSVGLAGGGYEQYF.

Details on this clonotype: The junction departs from germline at one end; a sequencing error may be responsible. J is TRBJ1-5 and V is TRBV11-2, with D possibly TRBD1 on 6 matching bases. CDR3 size: 17 residues. CDR1 is SGHAT and CDR2 is FQNNGV in the germline V gene. The CDR3 loop is CANSRQGRGASNQPPHF. The DNA of the CDR3 is TGTGCCAACAGCCGTCAGGGGAGGGGGGCGAGCAATCAGCCCCCGCATTTT.

A word on this clonotype: This could be a read error, since a much larger clone is one nucleotide away. The genes are TRBV12-3 or TRBV12-4 and TRBJ2-1, with 7 bases matching TRBD1. The CDR3 is 13 residues long. The V segment lost 6 bases and the J segment 8 bases; nucleotides outside the gene matches: 7. The CDR3 is CASREIGGDEQFF. CDR3 nucleotide sequence: TGTGCCAGCAGAGAGATAGGGGGCGATGAGCAGTTCTTC.

On this clonotype itself: Being one base from a much bigger clone, this may be a read error. The genes are TRBV29-1 and TRBJ2-7; D is uncertain. Trimming took 8 bases from V and 5 from J, leaving 16 bases between them. CDR3 length equals 12 residues. Germline V lookup: CDR1 SQVTM, CDR2 ANQGSEA. DNA for the CDR3: TGCAGCTATGGGGTGGGTTCCAACGAGCAGTACTTC. Translating gives CSYGVGSNEQYF.

Comments on this clonotype: The junction and the germline gene differ at one end; a read error may be behind it. V is TRBV29-1 and J is TRBJ1-1, with TRBD1 as a possible D gene (5 bases). The germline CDR1 and CDR2 sequences are SQVTM and ANQGSEA. The CDR3 length is 12 residues. This CDR3 reads CIVEVQTDEAFF. CDR3 in DNA: TGCATCGTTGAAGTTCAGACAGACGAAGCTTTCTTT.

Of note for this clonotype: Sequence at one end of the junction differs from germline and may be a read error. The CDR3 DNA is TGTGTCAGCAGCTTCGACGCTGGAAACACCATATATTTT. This gives the protein CVSSFDAGNTIYF. The chain has TRBV11-1 and TRBJ1-3; D call uncertain. The CDR3 length is 13 residues. Germline CDR1 and CDR2: SGHAT and FQDESV (reference sequence). The variable domain in full, with the rest retrieved from reference TRBV11-1 and TRBJ1-3, is EAEVAQSPRYKITEKSQAVAFWCDPISGHATLYWYRQILGQGPELLVQFQDESVVDDSQLPKDRFSAERLKGVDSTLKIQPAELGDSAMYLCVSSFDAGNTIYFGEGSWLTVV.